This TCR beta chain is from a study of response to subunit inactivated influenza vaccine. Study-level points and caveats: Few additional T cells are recruited per seasonal influenza vaccination, authors suggested.

Trimming removed 2 bases at V and 1 base at J, with 5 bases between. CDR3 length: 12 residues. Per germline, CDR1 GTSNPN and CDR2 SVGIG (reference sequence). Each CDR3 protein gets one entry after TCRdb re-called the RT-PCR reads with MiXCR. The profile shows hundreds of thousands of distinct CDR3 sequences, roughly 22% of them singletons. Turning to this clonotype: Its antigen remains unidentified.

The sequence was collected from a man aged 45-69 years who received an inactivated influenza vaccine. Specimen: PBMCs from blood, collected about 19 months after vaccination. V usage is TRBV30 and J usage is TRBJ1-2; D is undetermined. CDR3 amino acids: CAWSLHNYGYTF. The CDR3 bases are TGTGCCTGGAGTCTCCATAACTATGGCTACACCTTC. The full variable domain, completed using reference TRBV30 and TRBJ1-2, is SQTIHQWPATLVQPVGSPLSLECTVEGTSNPNLYWYRQAAGRGLQLLFYSVGIGQISSEVPQNLSASRPQDRQFILSSKKLLLSDSGFYLCAWSLHNYGYTFGSGTRLTVV.